These 4 T cell receptor beta chains originate from one sample sequenced in a study of neurological immune-mediated disorders (dated by TCRdb to between 2018 and 2021). The sample's time point label is to be understood as: longitudinal time-point 3. Receptors were amplified or captured by 5' RACE. Sequencing was performed on an Illumina HiSeq 2500. TCRdb trimmed public reads at Q25 via fastp, called clones via MiXCR and kept in-frame beta chains. Rows with one shared CDR3 protein collapse into an entry with the most common genes and DNA. The sample records around 100,000 distinct CDR3 sequences, approximately 10% of which are singletons. The biggest ten clones account for 3.1% of the sample. The sequencing input was PBMCs. Receptors were obtained from a female donor with HTLV-1-associated myelopathy (HAM/TSP).

This clonotype was counted at least ten times. J is TRBJ2-7 and V is TRBV5-1, with unresolved D. The CDR3 length is 16 residues. Trimming cost V 4 bases and J 0 bases, with 17 bases left between them. Germline values: CDR1 SGHRS, CDR2 YFSETQ. In DNA, the CDR3 is TGCGCCAGCAGCGAAGCCCCTAAAACGAGCTCCTACGAGCAGTACTTC. Translation gives CASSEAPKTSSYEQYF.

This clonotype was detected many times. The chain links TRBV2 to TRBJ2-7; the D call may be TRBD1 or TRBD2 (5 bases each). The CDR3 loop spans 14 amino acids. V was shortened by 2 bases and J by 0 bases, with 8 bases between the two germline ends. Germline lookup yields CDR1 SNHLY and CDR2 FYNNEI. CDR3 sequence: CASSESGSSYEQYF. In nucleotides, the CDR3 is TGTGCCAGCAGTGAATCAGGGAGCTCCTACGAGCAGTACTTC.

This clonotype was detected many times. CDR3 region: CASRAQNTEAFF. The CDR3 bases are TGCGCCAGCAGGGCACAGAACACTGAAGCTTTCTTT. The V and J genes are TRBV5-1 and TRBJ1-1; D gene ambiguous. The CDR3 is 12 residues long. V lost 5 bases to trimming and J lost 1 base, with 6 bases between them. Per germline, CDR1 SGHRS and CDR2 YFSETQ.

This clonotype was found many times. The V call is TRBV28, the J call TRBJ1-1; D gene unclear. Per germline, CDR1 MDHEN and CDR2 SYDVKM. The CDR3 is 12 residues long. V was clipped by 3 bases and J by 0 bases, with 2 bases between them. The CDR3 reads CASSLLNTEAFF. CDR3 coding DNA: TGTGCCAGCAGTTTGTTGAACACTGAAGCTTTCTTT.